This TCR beta chain was sequenced during a study of cytomegalovirus exposure and HLA in healthy donors. Turning to the study itself: Out of several hundred genotyped donors, about 80% belonged to the Caucasian-associated ancestry cluster.

Germline CDR1 reads SGHTA; CDR2 reads FQGNSA. CDR3 length: 15 amino acids. J lost 12 bases, V lost 0 bases, and 12 bases had no gene match. PCR was performed using 60 Vbeta and 13 Jbeta primers. Clones were sequenced by immunoSEQ multiplex PCR, and TCRdb holds only the in-frame ones, with some missing. The sample carries 95,000 to 150,000 clones, more than 75% recorded once. J is TRBJ2-7 and V is TRBV7-2, with 9 bases lining up with TRBD2. Sequencing was done on a sample of PBMCs. The TCR sequence derives from a woman in her sixties or seventies in good health and CMV-seropositive. CDR3 loop: CASSLAVAGGQSAYF. The DNA of the CDR3 is TGTGCCAGCAGCTTAGCGGTCGCGGGAGGGCAATCGGCGTACTTC.